This is a list of T cell receptor beta chains from one sample in a study of blood T cell repertoires in COVID-19. Produced via immunoSEQ multiplex PCR; TCRdb's table is partial and in-frame only. Among 210,000 or so clones, around 80% were seen once, and the ten largest hold 3.5% to 5.5%. Sequenced material: PBMCs or T cells enriched from blood (not recorded which). These TCRs come from a man aged 25 to 40 with acute COVID-19. Each CDR3 is given with its conserved first and last residue. A D gene is named only where the DNA matches it firmly. Only some rows state a clone size, as once, few, many or a class for expanded clones.

D gene: .
J gene: TRBJ1-4
clone size: .
V gene: TRBV6-6
CDR3 DNA: TGTGCCAGCCTGGGGGGTAGTACGGAAAAACTGTTTTTT
CDR3 protein: CASLGGSTEKLFF

D gene: TRBD2
J gene: TRBJ2-5
clone size: .
V gene: TRBV4-2
CDR3 DNA: TGTGCCAGCAGCCAAGCTCCTAGCGGGGGCTCGGGGGAGACCCAGTACTTC
CDR3 protein: CASSQAPSGGSGETQYF

D gene: TRBD1
J gene: TRBJ1-5
clone size: .
V gene: TRBV30
CDR3 DNA: TGTGCCTGGAGTTCGGGACAGGGGGCAGGTCAGCCCCAGCATTTT
CDR3 protein: CAWSSGQGAGQPQHF

D gene: .
J gene: TRBJ1-4
clone size: .
V gene: TRBV19
CDR3 DNA: TGTGCCAGTGAAAGGGGGTTGAGAGGAGAAAAACTGTTTTTT
CDR3 protein: CASERGLRGEKLFF

D gene: .
J gene: TRBJ2-7
clone size: .
V gene: TRBV5-1
CDR3 DNA: TGCGCCAGCAGCCGTATCGGGTCTTCCTACGAGCAGTACTTC
CDR3 protein: CASSRIGSSYEQYF

D gene: TRBD1
J gene: TRBJ1-1
clone size: .
V gene: TRBV15
CDR3 DNA: TGTGCCACCAGCAGAGCCGGGACAGGGCCCACTGAAGCTTTCTTT
CDR3 protein: CATSRAGTGPTEAFF

D gene: TRBD1
J gene: TRBJ1-3
clone size: .
V gene: TRBV10-3
CDR3 DNA: TGTGCCATCAGCCTCGGGACAGATGGAAACACCATATATTTT
CDR3 protein: CAISLGTDGNTIYF

D gene: TRBD1
J gene: TRBJ2-5
clone size: .
V gene: TRBV7-3
CDR3 DNA: TGTGCCAGCAGCTTAAGGGGACAGGGGGGAGAGACCCAGTACTTC
CDR3 protein: CASSLRGQGGETQYF

D gene: .
J gene: TRBJ1-1
clone size: .
V gene: TRBV7-9
CDR3 DNA: TGTGCCAGCAGCTCTAGGTCAGGAGGGTCCACTGAAGCTTTCTTT
CDR3 protein: CASSSRSGGSTEAFF

D gene: TRBD1
J gene: TRBJ1-6
clone size: few
V gene: TRBV9
CDR3 DNA: TGTGCCAGCAGCGCCCTCGGACAGGATAACTCCTATAATTCACCCCTCCACTTT
CDR3 protein: CASSALGQDNSYNSPLHF

D gene: .
J gene: TRBJ1-5
clone size: .
V gene: TRBV5-5
CDR3 DNA: TGTGCCAGCAGCTTGGCTCGGCAGGGGACAAATCAGCCCCAGCATTTT
CDR3 protein: CASSLARQGTNQPQHF

D gene: TRBD1
J gene: TRBJ1-2
clone size: .
V gene: TRBV5-1
CDR3 DNA: TGCGCCAGCGGACAGGATGCCATCGGCTACACCTTC
CDR3 protein: CASGQDAIGYTF

D gene: TRBD1
J gene: TRBJ1-2
clone size: once
V gene: TRBV6-5
CDR3 DNA: TGTGCCACCTACGACAGGGGCCCCGGAAACTATGGCTACACCTTC
CDR3 protein: CATYDRGPGNYGYTF

D gene: .
J gene: TRBJ2-3
clone size: .
V gene: TRBV6-2/TRBV6-3
CDR3 DNA: TGTGCCAGCAGCGTCCGAGGCGCAGATACGCAGTATTTT
CDR3 protein: CASSVRGADTQYF

D gene: .
J gene: TRBJ2-6
clone size: .
V gene: TRBV6-5
CDR3 DNA: TGTGCCAGCACTAGTTCTGGGGCCAACGTCCTGACTTTC
CDR3 protein: CASTSSGANVLTF

D gene: .
J gene: TRBJ1-1
clone size: .
V gene: TRBV6-5
CDR3 DNA: TGTGCCAGCAGTTTTTCCCTCCAGTCGAACACTGAAGCTTTCTTT
CDR3 protein: CASSFSLQSNTEAFF

D gene: .
J gene: TRBJ1-1
clone size: .
V gene: TRBV6-1
CDR3 DNA: TGTGCCAGCAGTGAAGCGGGCTGGAACACTGAAGCTTTCTTT
CDR3 protein: CASSEAGWNTEAFF

D gene: .
J gene: TRBJ2-3
clone size: .
V gene: TRBV11-1
CDR3 DNA: TGTGCCAGCAGCTTGCGATCCCTACAGGGAATTACGCAGTATTTT
CDR3 protein: CASSLRSLQGITQYF

D gene: .
J gene: TRBJ2-7
clone size: few
V gene: TRBV10-3
CDR3 DNA: TGTGCCATCAGTGGAGTCGGGGGTAGCTACGAGCAGTACTTC
CDR3 protein: CAISGVGGSYEQYF

D gene: TRBD1
J gene: TRBJ2-5
clone size: once
V gene: TRBV13
CDR3 DNA: TGTGCCAGCAGCTTAGTAGGACAGGGGGCGAGGCAAGAGACCCAGTACTTC
CDR3 protein: CASSLVGQGARQETQYF

D gene: TRBD1
J gene: TRBJ2-3
clone size: .
V gene: TRBV7-9
CDR3 DNA: TGTGCCAGCAGCGGCGACAGGGGGACTTCAAATACGCAGTATTTT
CDR3 protein: CASSGDRGTSNTQYF

D gene: .
J gene: TRBJ2-7
clone size: .
V gene: TRBV4-1
CDR3 DNA: TGCGCCAGCAGCCGGGACGGGAATCCGGACTTCACGGGGAGGGAGCAGTACTTC
CDR3 protein: CASSRDGNPDFTGREQYF

D gene: .
J gene: TRBJ2-7
clone size: few
V gene: TRBV5-1
CDR3 DNA: TGCGCCAGCAGCCCCCCGACTCACGAGCAGTACTTC
CDR3 protein: CASSPPTHEQYF

D gene: .
J gene: TRBJ2-7
clone size: .
V gene: TRBV5-1
CDR3 DNA: TGCGCCAGCAGAGGGAGAGGCTCCTACGAGCAGTACTTC
CDR3 protein: CASRGRGSYEQYF

D gene: TRBD1
J gene: TRBJ1-1
clone size: .
V gene: TRBV6-5
CDR3 DNA: TGTGCCAGCAGGGGCGGGGACAGCTTGAACACTGAAGCTTTCTTT
CDR3 protein: CASRGGDSLNTEAFF

D gene: TRBD1
J gene: TRBJ1-5
clone size: .
V gene: TRBV5-6
CDR3 DNA: TGTGCCAGCAGCTTATGGACAGGGGGCATTAGCAATCAGCCCCAGCATTTT
CDR3 protein: CASSLWTGGISNQPQHF

D gene: .
J gene: TRBJ2-7
clone size: once
V gene: TRBV3-1/TRBV3-2
CDR3 DNA: TGTGCCAGCAGCCAGGCTTGGGAGTCCTACGAGCAGTACTTC
CDR3 protein: CASSQAWESYEQYF

D gene: TRBD1
J gene: TRBJ1-4
clone size: .
V gene: TRBV19
CDR3 DNA: TGTGCCAGTACCTCAGGGGGCTACAATGAAAAACTGTTTTTT
CDR3 protein: CASTSGGYNEKLFF

D gene: .
J gene: TRBJ2-1
clone size: .
V gene: TRBV3-1/TRBV3-2
CDR3 DNA: TGTGCCAGCAGCCTCGAGGCCATACGTGGTGAGCAGTTCTTC
CDR3 protein: CASSLEAIRGEQFF

D gene: .
J gene: TRBJ2-7
clone size: .
V gene: TRBV21-1
CDR3 DNA: TGTGCCAGCAGCATCATTCACAGGGGGCACTACGAGCAGTACTTC
CDR3 protein: CASSIIHRGHYEQYF

D gene: .
J gene: TRBJ2-5
clone size: once
V gene: TRBV18
CDR3 DNA: TGTGCCAGCTCACCACGCACAGTCCAAGAGACCCAGTACTTC
CDR3 protein: CASSPRTVQETQYF

D gene: .
J gene: TRBJ2-3
clone size: .
V gene: TRBV27
CDR3 DNA: TGTGCCAGCAGTCCCCGGGGGGCCCGACCCACAGATACGCAGTATTTT
CDR3 protein: CASSPRGARPTDTQYF

D gene: .
J gene: TRBJ1-1
clone size: .
V gene: TRBV19
CDR3 DNA: TGTGCCAGTAGTATAGTTGAGATGAACACTGAAGCTTTCTTT
CDR3 protein: CASSIVEMNTEAFF

D gene: .
J gene: TRBJ2-6
clone size: .
V gene: TRBV4-1
CDR3 DNA: TGCGCCAGCAGCCTAGGGGGGGGCAGGGAGGAGCCCTCTGGGGCCAACGTCCTGACTTTC
CDR3 protein: CASSLGGGREEPSGANVLTF

D gene: TRBD2
J gene: TRBJ2-3
clone size: .
V gene: TRBV2
CDR3 DNA: TGTGCCAGCAGTGATACTAGCGGGGGGGCCGCAGATACGCAGTATTTT
CDR3 protein: CASSDTSGGAADTQYF

D gene: .
J gene: TRBJ1-1
clone size: many
V gene: TRBV2
CDR3 DNA: TGTGCCAGCAGGCAAAGGGGAGGGGCTGAAGCTTTCTTT
CDR3 protein: CASRQRGGAEAFF

D gene: .
J gene: TRBJ1-2
clone size: .
V gene: TRBV7-9
CDR3 DNA: TGTGCCAGCAGCGGCGGGACGGCCAGGGGCTACACCTTC
CDR3 protein: CASSGGTARGYTF

D gene: .
J gene: TRBJ1-1
clone size: .
V gene: TRBV30
CDR3 DNA: TGTGCCTGGAGAACACAGGGACGGACTGAAGCTTTCTTT
CDR3 protein: CAWRTQGRTEAFF

D gene: TRBD1
J gene: TRBJ1-3
clone size: .
V gene: TRBV9
CDR3 DNA: TGTGCCAGCAGCGATGGGGGGGACAGGGGAAGAAACACCATATATTTT
CDR3 protein: CASSDGGDRGRNTIYF

D gene: .
J gene: TRBJ2-1
clone size: once
V gene: TRBV6-5
CDR3 DNA: TGTGCCAGTAGGACAGTTGGGTACAATGAGCAGTTCTTC
CDR3 protein: CASRTVGYNEQFF

D gene: .
J gene: TRBJ1-2
clone size: .
V gene: TRBV5-5
CDR3 DNA: TGTGCCAGCAAGCTTGAGACTTTGAGCAGCGCCTCGCACACCTTC
CDR3 protein: CASKLETLSSASHTF

D gene: TRBD2
J gene: TRBJ2-1
clone size: .
V gene: TRBV24-1
CDR3 DNA: TGTGCCACCAGTGACCATAGCGGGGGAGACTACAATGAGCAGTTCTTC
CDR3 protein: CATSDHSGGDYNEQFF

D gene: TRBD1
J gene: TRBJ1-1
clone size: .
V gene: TRBV19
CDR3 DNA: TGTGCCAGTAATCACAGGGGATTGGGCACTGAAGCTTTCTTT
CDR3 protein: CASNHRGLGTEAFF

D gene: .
J gene: TRBJ2-5
clone size: .
V gene: TRBV7-9
CDR3 DNA: TGTGCCAGCAGCTTAGGGCGGTCAGAGACCCAGTACTTC
CDR3 protein: CASSLGRSETQYF

D gene: TRBD1
J gene: TRBJ1-1
clone size: .
V gene: TRBV20-1
CDR3 DNA: TGCAGTGCTAGTCCGTTGGGACAGGGGAACACTGAAGCTTTCTTT
CDR3 protein: CSASPLGQGNTEAFF

D gene: TRBD2
J gene: TRBJ2-3
clone size: once
V gene: TRBV7-9
CDR3 DNA: TGTGCCAGCAGCTTTGGGACTAGCGGAGATACGCAGTATTTT
CDR3 protein: CASSFGTSGDTQYF

D gene: TRBD1
J gene: TRBJ1-5
clone size: .
V gene: TRBV6-4
CDR3 DNA: TGTGCCAGTTTCCCGCAGGGGGCAGGACAGCCCCAGCATTTT
CDR3 protein: CASFPQGAGQPQHF

D gene: TRBD1
J gene: TRBJ1-6
clone size: few
V gene: TRBV28
CDR3 DNA: TGTGCCAGCAGTTTACAGACAGGGGATAATTCACCCCTCCACTTT
CDR3 protein: CASSLQTGDNSPLHF

D gene: TRBD1
J gene: TRBJ2-7
clone size: .
V gene: TRBV25-1
CDR3 DNA: TGTGCCAGCTCGGGACAGGGACTGAGCGAGCAGTACTTC
CDR3 protein: CASSGQGLSEQYF

D gene: .
J gene: TRBJ2-7
clone size: .
V gene: TRBV7-3
CDR3 DNA: TGTGCCAGCAGCTTAACAGGGGGCGAGCAGTACTTC
CDR3 protein: CASSLTGGEQYF

D gene: TRBD2
J gene: TRBJ2-1
clone size: .
V gene: TRBV5-5
CDR3 DNA: TGTGCCAGCAGCGCCCGACTAGCGGGGGGGGAGCAGTTCTTC
CDR3 protein: CASSARLAGGEQFF

D gene: .
J gene: TRBJ1-4
clone size: .
V gene: TRBV2
CDR3 DNA: TGTGCCAGCATTTCAGGGGCAGCACATAATGAAAAACTGTTTTTT
CDR3 protein: CASISGAAHNEKLFF

D gene: TRBD1
J gene: TRBJ2-4
clone size: .
V gene: TRBV19
CDR3 DNA: TGTGCCAGTAGCCCTCAGGGGGCGACCAAAAACATTCAGTACTTC
CDR3 protein: CASSPQGATKNIQYF

D gene: TRBD1
J gene: TRBJ1-2
clone size: .
V gene: TRBV5-1
CDR3 DNA: TGCGCCAGCAGAGGAGGGGGCGCAGACTGGGGCTACACCTTC
CDR3 protein: CASRGGGADWGYTF

D gene: .
J gene: TRBJ2-3
clone size: .
V gene: TRBV6-4
CDR3 DNA: TGTGCCAGCAGTGTCGCGGGGAGCACAGATACGCAGTATTTT
CDR3 protein: CASSVAGSTDTQYF

D gene: TRBD1
J gene: TRBJ1-2
clone size: .
V gene: TRBV5-1
CDR3 DNA: TGCGCCAGCAGCCAGGGGGGATCGATTGGTGGCTACACCTTC
CDR3 protein: CASSQGGSIGGYTF

D gene: TRBD1
J gene: TRBJ1-2
clone size: .
V gene: TRBV6-5
CDR3 DNA: TGTGCCAGCAGTTACCGACAGGGGGGAGGCTACACCTTC
CDR3 protein: CASSYRQGGGYTF